The next 5 T cell receptor beta chains were all read from a single sample in a study of cytomegalovirus exposure and HLA in healthy donors. PCR involved 60 Vbeta and 13 Jbeta primers. Sequenced by immunoSEQ multiplex PCR; TCRdb stores in-frame clones only, minus some. This sample has about 160,000 clones; about 73% occur once, and the top ten carry 3% to 3.5%. The sample consisted of PBMCs. The receptors stem from a woman between 40 and 55 years old in good health and CMV-seronegative.

This rearrangement joins TRBV5-8 to TRBJ2-5; 7 nucleotides line up with TRBD2. The CDR3 is 15 residues long. Per the germline V gene, CDR1 is SGHTS and CDR2 is YDEGEE. V lost 4 bases, J lost 1 base, and 7 bases stayed unmatched. The CDR3 loop is CASSRGLGSQETQYF. Written as DNA, the CDR3 is TGTGCCAGCAGCCGAGGACTAGGGAGCCAAGAGACCCAGTACTTC.

The chain couples TRBV6-1 to TRBJ2-2; D gene ambiguous. Looked up from germline, CDR1 is MNHNS and CDR2 is SASEGT. V was shortened by 3 bases and J by 0 bases, with 8 bases between the two germline ends. The CDR3 spans 15 residues. This CDR3 is CASSDSAANTGELFF. The CDR3 region has the DNA TGTGCCAGCAGTGATAGTGCCGCGAACACCGGGGAGCTGTTTTTT.

The chain links TRBV28 to TRBJ2-2; possible D gene TRBD2, 6 bases. The CDR3 length is 16 residues. The germline V gene encodes CDR1 MDHEN and CDR2 SYDVKM. V was cut by 9 bases and J by 2 bases, with 19 bases left in between. The chain's CDR3 is CASRTIAEINTGELFF. DNA for the CDR3: TGTGCCAGTCGTACGATAGCGGAAATTAACACCGGGGAGCTGTTTTTT.

V usage is TRBV14 and J usage is TRBJ1-2; D is unclear. Trimming cost V 0 bases and J 5 bases, with 10 bases left between them. CDR1 and CDR2 (germline): SGHDN, FVKESK. CDR3 length equals 14 residues. The CDR3 DNA follows: TGTGCCAGCAGCCAAGACCCTTCTTTATATGGCTACACCTTC. Translating it yields CASSQDPSLYGYTF.

This chain uses TRBV29-1 with TRBJ1-4; 8 bases are shared with TRBD1. The CDR3 runs to 15 residues. The germline V gene encodes CDR1 SQVTM and CDR2 ANQGSEA. The trim removed 4 bases at V and 3 bases at J, leaving 7 bases unmatched. The CDR3 nucleotides read TGCAGCGTTGTGGGCAGGGGGCTGTCTAATGAAAAACTGTTTTTT. As protein: CSVVGRGLSNEKLFF.